This T cell receptor (beta chain) came from a study of blood T cell repertoires in COVID-19. Study-level background: Acute and convalescent COVID-19 specimens originated in the United States, Italy and Spain. PBMCs, B-cell-depleted T cells, or T cells provided the cDNA or gDNA that made up the material.

V shed 4 bases, J shed 7 bases, and the junction held 13 bases outside the gene matches. CDR3 length: 16 residues. Germline lookup yields CDR1 MNHEY and CDR2 SVGAGI. Authors' methods: Reference gene primer amplification yielded estimated nucleated cell counts. The data were produced by immunoSEQ multiplex PCR, yet TCRdb's version contains in-frame clones alone and is incomplete. V and J calls and clone size are those listed in that table; D and trimming were worked out from the DNA. The data show 210,000 or so clones, 88% seen once. The chain uses TRBV6-5 and TRBJ2-1, with 7 nucleotides matching TRBD2. This clonotype was sampled from a woman aged 40-49 years who had recovered from COVID-19. Sequencing was performed on peripheral blood. This chain's CDR3 is CASSSTSGMGENEQFF. The CDR3 DNA is TGTGCCAGCAGTTCTACGAGCGGGATGGGGGAAAATGAGCAGTTCTTC.